This TCR beta chain emerged from a study of control samples from healthy donors and cancer patients. The germline CDR1 and CDR2 sequences are WSHSY and SAAADI. V dropped 4 bases and J dropped 1 base, with 9 bases sitting between them. This CDR3 is 14 amino acids long. The assay was immunoSEQ multiplex PCR, and TCRdb's table has in-frame clones only and misses some. In the table there are roughly 80,000 clones, about 88% of which are singletons. The sample taken for sequencing was blood. The rearrangement links TRBV10-2 to TRBJ2-3, with D uncertain. This receptor was identified in a woman between 50 and 59 years old in good health. DNA for the CDR3: TGCGCCAGCAGTGCAGTGGTGGGCACAGATACGCAGTATTTT. Protein: CASSAVVGTDTQYF.